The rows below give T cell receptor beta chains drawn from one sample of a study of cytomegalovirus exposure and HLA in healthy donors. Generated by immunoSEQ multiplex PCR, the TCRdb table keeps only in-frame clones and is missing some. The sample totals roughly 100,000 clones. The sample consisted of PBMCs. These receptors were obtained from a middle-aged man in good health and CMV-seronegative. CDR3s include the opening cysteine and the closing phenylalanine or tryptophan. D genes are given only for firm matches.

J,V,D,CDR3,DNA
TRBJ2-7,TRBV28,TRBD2,CASSLSLAGWEQYF,TGTGCCAGCAGTTTAAGCCTAGCGGGGTGGGAGCAGTACTTC
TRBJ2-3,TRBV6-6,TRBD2,CASSYFSPGLADTQYF,TGTGCCAGCAGTTATTTTTCACCGGGACTAGCGGATACGCAGTATTTT
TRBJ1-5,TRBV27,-,CASSLGAAGNQPQHF,TGTGCCAGCAGTTTAGGTGCCGCGGGCAATCAGCCCCAGCATTTT
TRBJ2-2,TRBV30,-,CASGGQAGELFF,TGTGCCTCCGGCGGGCAGGCCGGGGAGCTGTTTTTT
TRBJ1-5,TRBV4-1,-,CASSQDLTGSNQPQHF,TGCGCCAGCAGCCAAGATTTGACAGGTAGCAATCAGCCCCAGCATTTT
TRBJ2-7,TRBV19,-,CASSPRGGLYEQYF,TGTGCCAGTAGTCCCCGGGGAGGCCTTTACGAGCAGTACTTC
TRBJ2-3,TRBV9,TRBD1,CASSVVGTGGTDTQYF,TGTGCCAGCAGCGTAGTTGGGACAGGGGGCACAGATACGCAGTATTTT
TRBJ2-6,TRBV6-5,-,CASSRKTVANVLTF,TGTGCCAGCAGTCGGAAGACAGTGGCCAACGTCCTGACTTTC
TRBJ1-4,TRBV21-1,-,CASSKGPGRDEKLFF,TGTGCCAGCAGCAAAGGGCCCGGCCGGGATGAAAAACTGTTTTTT
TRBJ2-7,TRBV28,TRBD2,CASSRGLAGVEQYF,TGTGCCAGCAGTCGAGGACTAGCGGGAGTCGAGCAGTACTTC
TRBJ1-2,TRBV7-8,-,CASSSTGVNYGYTF,TGTGCCAGCAGCTCGACAGGAGTTAACTATGGCTACACCTTC
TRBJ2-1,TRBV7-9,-,CASSLAGTYNEQFF,TGTGCCAGCAGCTTAGCCGGGACTTACAATGAGCAGTTCTTC
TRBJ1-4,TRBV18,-,CASSPTGEGSEKLFF,TGTGCCAGCTCACCTACGGGGGAGGGGAGTGAAAAACTGTTTTTT
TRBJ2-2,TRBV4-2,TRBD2,CASSPLAGETGELFF,TGTGCCAGCAGCCCCCTAGCGGGAGAGACCGGGGAGCTGTTTTTT
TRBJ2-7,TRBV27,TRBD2,CASSLSGLASYEQYF,TGTGCCAGCAGTTTATCGGGACTAGCCAGCTACGAGCAGTACTTC
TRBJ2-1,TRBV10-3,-,CAISPAQTGYNEQFF,TGTGCCATCAGTCCCGCACAAACAGGGTACAATGAGCAGTTCTTC
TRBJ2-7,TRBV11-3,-,CASSLGGSSYEQYF,TGTGCCAGCAGCTTAGGCGGCAGCTCCTACGAGCAGTACTTC
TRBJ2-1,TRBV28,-,CASRSGTREQFF,TGTGCCAGCAGATCCGGGACACGTGAGCAGTTCTTC
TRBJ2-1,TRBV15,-,CATSRDREQFF,TGTGCCACCAGCAGAGACAGGGAGCAGTTCTTC
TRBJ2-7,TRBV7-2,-,CASSPRQSMGHEQYF,TGTGCCAGCAGTCCTAGACAGTCGATGGGCCACGAGCAGTACTTC
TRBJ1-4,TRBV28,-,CASSRTGSSSEKLFF,TGTGCCAGCAGTCGTACAGGGAGTAGTAGTGAAAAACTGTTTTTT
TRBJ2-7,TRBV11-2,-,CASSLGTSTYEQYF,TGTGCCAGCAGCCTCGGGACTTCAACCTACGAGCAGTACTTC
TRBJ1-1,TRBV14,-,CASSHVLTEAFF,TGTGCCAGCAGCCATGTTTTAACTGAAGCTTTCTTT
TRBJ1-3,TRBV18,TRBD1,CASSPRTGSGNTIYF,TGTGCCAGCTCACCTAGGACAGGGTCTGGAAACACCATATATTTT
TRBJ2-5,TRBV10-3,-,CAIRDRSFETQYF,TGTGCCATCAGGGACAGATCATTTGAGACCCAGTACTTC
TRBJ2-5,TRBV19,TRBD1,CASSMGTGAQETQYF,TGTGCCAGTAGTATGGGGACAGGGGCCCAAGAGACCCAGTACTTC
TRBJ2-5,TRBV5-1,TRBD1,CASSPGQGETQYF,TGCGCCAGCAGCCCCGGACAGGGGGAGACCCAGTACTTC
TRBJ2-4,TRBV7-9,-,CASSLDTAKNIQYF,TGTGCCAGCAGCTTAGACACAGCCAAAAACATTCAGTACTTC
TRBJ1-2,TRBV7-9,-,CASSPAGADYGYTF,TGTGCCAGCAGCCCAGCAGGGGCCGACTATGGCTACACCTTC
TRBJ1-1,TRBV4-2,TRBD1,CASRASGGRGTEAFF,TGTGCCAGCAGGGCTTCAGGGGGAAGAGGCACTGAAGCTTTCTTT
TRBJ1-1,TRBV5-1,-,CASSFQGQNTEAFF,TGCGCCAGCAGCTTCCAGGGACAAAACACTGAAGCTTTCTTT
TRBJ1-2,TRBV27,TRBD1,CASSQFPTGGQYGYTF,TGTGCCAGCAGCCAATTCCCGACAGGGGGCCAGTATGGCTACACCTTC
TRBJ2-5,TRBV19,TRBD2,CASSIPGLAGAETQYF,TGTGCCAGTAGTATACCGGGACTAGCGGGTGCGGAGACCCAGTACTTC
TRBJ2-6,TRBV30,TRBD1,CAWSATGGSSGANVLTF,TGTGCCTGGAGTGCTACAGGGGGGAGCTCTGGGGCCAACGTCCTGACTTTC
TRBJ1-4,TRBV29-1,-,CSVSKRQVDEKLFF,TGCAGCGTTTCTAAGAGACAGGTGGATGAAAAACTGTTTTTT
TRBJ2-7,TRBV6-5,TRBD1,CASSYASGQSYEQYF,TGTGCCAGCAGTTACGCGTCGGGACAGTCCTACGAGCAGTACTTC